The TCR beta chain described here comes from a study of TIL therapy for anti-PD-1-resistant metastatic lung cancer. About the research overall: Four tumors were EGFR-mutant and two were ALK-rearranged.

Sequencing used immunoSEQ v3. Assay: immunoSEQ multiplex PCR; the TCRdb copy retains only in-frame clones and omits some. The table shows roughly 17,000 clones, with 65% to 75% occurring only once. Per the germline V gene, CDR1 is SGHDT and CDR2 is YYEEEE. CDR3 size: 16 residues. Losses at the gene ends were 6 bases for V and 3 bases for J; bases not matched to a gene: 9. Time point reported: pre-treatment sample, taken before nivolumab and TIL therapy. The specimen comprised blood, sampled at baseline. This chain joins TRBV5-6 and TRBJ2-1; 10 nucleotides agree with TRBD2. The TCR sequence derives from a person aged 25 to 80 with non-small cell lung cancer. DNA of the CDR3: TGTGCCAGCACCCCCCAAGCGGGGGGGGTCTACAATGAGCAGTTCTTC. Encoded protein: CASTPQAGGVYNEQFF.